These 28 T cell receptor beta chains originate from one sample sequenced in a study of Graves' ophthalmopathy and Graves' hyperthyroidism. CDR3 regions of TCR beta were amplified from RNA transcripts. RT-PCR was first run with HTBI primers, then multiplex PCR in a second round. One entry per CDR3 protein, called by TCRdb with MiXCR from the multiplex PCR reads. The sample shows 660,000 or so distinct CDR3 sequences, 35% to 50% of them seen only once. The sample comprised peripheral blood. These receptors were obtained from an adult man with Graves' ophthalmopathy.

This clonotype was counted many times. V is TRBV19 and J is TRBJ1-2, with unresolved D. Germline CDR1 LNHDA, CDR2 SQIVND (reference sequence). The CDR3 is made up of 15 amino acids. Deletions cut 8 bases from V and 2 bases from J, with 18 bases between. CDR3 DNA: TGTGCCAGTTTCATGCACCACCAGAGGAACTATGGCTACACCTTC. Protein product: CASFMHHQRNYGYTF.

The table lists this clonotype with a few counts. V gene TRBV20-1 combines with J gene TRBJ2-5; 14 bases line up with TRBD2. Trimming cost V 5 bases and J 7 bases; bases outside gene matches: 9. The CDR3 contains 15 residues. Germline CDR1 reads DFQATT; CDR2 reads SNEGSKA (reference sequence). In DNA, the CDR3 is TGCAGTGCTCCGACTAGCGGGAGGGCCGGGAGGACCCAGTACTTC. It encodes CSAPTSGRAGRTQYF.

The J gene is TRBJ1-5, the V gene TRBV20-1, with D maybe TRBD1 (5 bases). Germline lookup yields CDR1 DFQATT and CDR2 SNEGSKA (reference sequence). Trimming cost V 0 bases and J 5 bases, with 8 bases left between them. The length of the CDR3 is 13 residues. CDR3 coding DNA: TGCAGTGCTAGAGATGGGGGTGATCAGCCCCAGCATTTT. Translated, it gives CSARDGGDQPQHF.

This clonotype was seen only a few times. The chain carries TRBV7-9 and TRBJ2-3; 9 bases match TRBD2. The length of the CDR3 is 15 residues. Germline CDR1 SEHNR, CDR2 FQNEAQ (reference sequence). V dropped 3 bases and J dropped 4; count of bases not matched to a gene: 5. CDR3 sequence reads: CASSFGGRAPDTQYF. The CDR3 DNA reads TGTGCCAGCAGCTTCGGCGGGAGGGCCCCAGATACGCAGTATTTT.

A remark on this clonotype: This may arise from a read error, as a much more abundant clone is one base away. The genes are TRBV9 and TRBJ2-7, with 7 bases lining up with TRBD1. The CDR3 loop spans 16 amino acids. Germline lookup yields CDR1 SGDLS and CDR2 YYNGEE. CDR3 loop: CANSVAGQANSYEQYF. The CDR3 nucleotides are TGTGCCAACAGCGTAGCAGGACAGGCGAACTCCTACGAGCAGTACTTC.

V usage is TRBV11-2 and J usage is TRBJ1-1; the D gene is possibly TRBD1 (6 bases). V was shortened by 4 bases and J by 11 bases, with 17 bases between the two germline ends. There are 13 residues in the CDR3. The germline gives CDR1 SGHAT, CDR2 FQNNGV. CDR3 coding DNA: TGTGCCAGCAGCTCCGATAGGGGGGGCCGGGCTTTCTTT. This sequence encodes CASSSDRGGRAFF.

The rearrangement uses TRBV7-9 and TRBJ1-1; possible D gene TRBD1, 5 bases. Trimming took off 11 bases at V and 10 bases at J, with 17 bases between the two ends. The germline CDR1 and CDR2 sequences are SEHNR and FQNEAQ (reference sequence). The CDR3 has 11 residues. CDR3 loop: CAGEGRGGAFF. CDR3 bases: TGTGCCGGAGAGGGGCGCGGGGGAGCTTTCTTT.

Remarks on this clonotype: A clone one base away is much larger, so this may be a read error. The final CDR3 position lacks the conserved phenylalanine or tryptophan, pointing to a likely read error. The rearrangement links TRBV6-6 to TRBJ1-1; weak D call: TRBD1 (6 bases). Trimming pared 6 bases from V and 1 base from J, leaving 15 bases between. The CDR3 extends over 15 amino acids. In germline, CDR1 is MNHNY, CDR2 SVGAGI (reference sequence). The chain's CDR3 is CASREAGTRNTEAFV. Written as DNA, the CDR3 is TGTGCCAGCAGGGAAGCCGGGACAAGGAACACTGAAGCTTTCGTT.

This chain uses TRBV7-9 with TRBJ2-7; D ambiguous. The germline V gene encodes CDR1 SEHNR and CDR2 FQNEAQ (reference sequence). Trimming shortened V by 1 base and J by 6 bases, and 10 bases separated the two germline ends. The CDR3 is made up of 13 amino acids. Here the CDR3 reads CASSLVTTGEQYF. In DNA, the CDR3 is TGTGCCAGCAGCTTAGTGACGACCGGCGAGCAGTACTTC.

This clonotype has a single count. No conserved phenylalanine or tryptophan ends this CDR3, so it is likely a read error. The chain couples TRBV29-1 to TRBJ2-7; the D call may be TRBD1 or TRBD2 (6 bases each). V lost 4 bases to trimming and J lost 3 bases, with 19 bases between them. CDR1 is SQVTM, CDR2 ANQGSEA, per germline. This CDR3 comprises 15 residues. CDR3 sequence reads: CSVAGAGTAHYEQYL. The CDR3, as DNA: TGCAGCGTTGCGGGGGCTGGGACGGCCCACTACGAGCAGTACCTC.

The V gene is TRBV10-3, the J gene TRBJ1-5, with D unclear. The germline gives CDR1 ENHRY, CDR2 SYGVKD. The ends were cut back, 4 bases at V and 11 bases at J, with 12 bases in the middle. There are 12 residues in the CDR3. CDR3 protein: CAISGREETQHF. In DNA form, the CDR3 reads TGTGCCATCAGTGGAAGGGAGGAGACCCAGCATTTT.

This clonotype has at least ten counts. The chain uses TRBV10-2 and TRBJ1-1, with D maybe TRBD1 (6 bases). The V and J ends lost 7 bases and 1 base respectively, with 13 bases between them. CDR3 length: 14 residues. Looked up from germline, CDR1 is WSHSY and CDR2 is SAAADI. The CDR3 DNA reads as TGCGCCAGCAACCCCGGGGGGGCGAACACTGAAGCTTTCTTT. Residues: CASNPGGANTEAFF.

This clonotype was recorded a few times. Being one base from a much bigger clone, this may be a read error. The J gene is TRBJ2-7, the V gene TRBV2; 7 bases match TRBD1. CDR1 and CDR2 (germline): SNHLY, FYNNEI. There are 13 residues in the CDR3. The ends lost 7 bases at V and 0 bases at J; junction bases unmatched: 3. Here the CDR3 reads CASIGTDSYEQYF. The CDR3 bases are TGTGCCAGCATCGGGACAGACTCCTACGAGCAGTACTTC.

In the case of this clonotype: The CDR3 end shows no conserved phenylalanine or tryptophan, and so a read error is likely. The genes are TRBV5-1 and TRBJ1-2, with D hard to call. Germline loops: CDR1 SGHRS, CDR2 YFSETQ. The CDR3 covers 14 residues. V was pared by 0 bases and J by 7 bases, with 13 bases between. The DNA for the CDR3 is TGCGCCAGCAGCTTGGGAGGGATTCAGGCTGGCTACACCCTC. This codes for CASSLGGIQAGYTL.

CDR3 in amino acids: CASLLTASGNQPQHF. CDR3 coding DNA: TGTGCCAGCCTCCTGACGGCCAGTGGCAATCAGCCCCAGCATTTT. The V and J genes are TRBV2 and TRBJ1-5; D gene unclear. Germline CDR1 reads SNHLY; CDR2 reads FYNNEI. The CDR3 covers 15 residues. The germline V and J ends were trimmed by 8 bases and 2 bases, with 16 bases remaining between them.

The chain carries TRBV12-3 or TRBV12-4 and TRBJ1-5, with no clear D. The CDR3 totals 15 residues. Trimming pared 0 bases from V and 3 bases from J, leaving 9 bases between. CDR3 in DNA: TGTGCCAGCAGTTTAGCGCGGGGATACAATCAGCCCCAGCATTTT. This encodes CASSLARGYNQPQHF.

Concerning this clonotype: Sequence at one end of the junction differs from germline and may be a read error. The chain employs TRBV10-3 and TRBJ1-6, with D unclear. CDR3 size: 15 residues. Per the germline V gene, CDR1 is ENHRY and CDR2 is SYGVKD. The CDR3 DNA sequence: TGTGTCATCAGTGAGTCCCCGGGTGGGAATTCACCTCTCCACTTT. As protein: CVISESPGGNSPLHF.

In its sample, this clonotype was seen a few times. The J gene is TRBJ2-2, the V gene TRBV7-9, with 9 bases that match TRBD2. This CDR3 is 15 amino acids long. With V trimmed by 8 bases and J by 1 base, 5 bases remained unmatched. Germline CDR1 is SEHNR and CDR2 is FQNEAQ (reference sequence). The DNA of the CDR3 is TGTGCCAGCTATGCTAGCGGGGAGAACACCGGGGAGCTGTTTTTT. Translation: CASYASGENTGELFF.

This clonotype was found a few times. The chain recombines TRBV9 with TRBJ1-2; tentative D call: TRBD1 (5 bases). CDR3 length: 16 residues. Germline CDR1 SGDLS, CDR2 YYNGEE. V lost 5 bases to trimming and J lost 2 bases, with 19 bases between them. CDR3: CASSAAGGSANYGYTF. As DNA, the CDR3 is TGTGCCAGCAGTGCGGCGGGGGGGTCGGCAAACTATGGCTACACCTTC.

The V gene is TRBV7-2, the J gene TRBJ2-3; possibly TRBD2 for D (6 bases). Germline lookup yields CDR1 SGHTA and CDR2 FQGNSA. Trimming left V 1 base short and J 5 bases short, with 7 bases between. The CDR3 spans 13 residues. The CDR3 bases are TGTGCCAGCAGCTTAGGGGAGGTAGATACGCAGTATTTT. The encoded protein is CASSLGEVDTQYF.

This clonotype came up a few times. The V and J genes are TRBV5-1 and TRBJ2-5, with a possible D match to TRBD2 (5 bases). CDR3 length equals 15 residues. Trimming pared 1 base from V and 2 bases from J, leaving 12 bases between. Germline CDR1 and CDR2: SGHRS and YFSETQ. The DNA of the CDR3 is TGCGCCAGCAGCTTGCGCCAGGAGGAACAAGAGACCCAGTACTTC. It translates to CASSLRQEEQETQYF.

CDR3 sequence reads: CASSLGHRISGNTIYF. The CDR3 DNA follows: TGTGCCAGCAGCTTAGGACACAGGATCTCTGGAAACACCATATATTTT. This chain joins TRBV7-9 and TRBJ1-3, with a tentative D call TRBD1 (5 bases). Germline-derived CDR1 and CDR2 are SEHNR and FQNEAQ (reference sequence). This CDR3 is 16 amino acids long. Between the trimmed V and J ends, which lost 1 base and 0 bases, there was a span of 10 bases. Based on the CDR3 plus reference TRBV7-9 and TRBJ1-3, the full variable domain is DTGVSQNPRHKITKRGQNVTFRCDPISEHNRLYWYRQTLGQGPEFLTYFQNEAQLEKSRLLSDRFSAERPKGSFSTLEIQRTEQGDSAMYLCASSLGHRISGNTIYFGEGSWLTVV.

This clonotype was observed at least ten times. This sequence joins TRBV20-1 and TRBJ1-2; D is uncertain. The V gene's germline CDR1 is DFQATT and CDR2 SNEGSKA (reference sequence). The CDR3 is 11 amino acids. With 7 bases removed from V and 1 base from J, the gap between germline ends came to 7 bases. CDR3 in DNA: TGCAGTGTAGCTGTTAACTATGGCTACACCTTC. This encodes CSVAVNYGYTF.

This clonotype has ten or more counts. The V gene is TRBV19, the J gene TRBJ1-5; no definite D call. Per the germline V gene, CDR1 is LNHDA and CDR2 is SQIVND (reference sequence). This CDR3 is 15 amino acids long. The V end was cut by 1 base, the J end by 0 bases, with 7 bases between. The CDR3 protein is CASSIGLLSNQPQHF. The CDR3 coding sequence is TGTGCCAGTAGTATAGGGCTGCTTAGCAATCAGCCCCAGCATTTT. Full variable domain (outside the CDR3, taken from reference TRBV19 and TRBJ1-5): DGGITQSPKYLFRKEGQNVTLSCEQNLNHDAMYWYRQDPGQGLRLIYYSQIVNDFQKGDIAEGYSVSREKKESFPLTVTSAQKNPTAFYLCASSIGLLSNQPQHFGDGTRLSIL.

This clonotype was counted many times. The chain carries TRBV10-3 and TRBJ2-3; no clear D gene. Germline CDR1 is ENHRY and CDR2 is SYGVKD. There are 11 residues in the CDR3. Trimming removed 7 bases from V and 5 bases from J, with 7 bases in between. In nucleotides, the CDR3 is TGTGCCATCAAGACCAGAGATACGCAGTATTTT. Protein: CAIKTRDTQYF.

About this clonotype itself: One base away lies a much larger clone, so this may be a sequencing read error. The V and J genes are TRBV6-6 and TRBJ1-2, with 10 bases matching TRBD1. Germline V gene sequence: CDR1 MNHNY, CDR2 SVGAGI (reference sequence). The CDR3 runs to 18 residues. The CDR3 coding sequence is TGTGCCAGCAGTTTCACCCAGAGACAGGGGGCGCTGGGGGATGGCTACAGCTTC. Its protein product is CASSFTQRQGALGDGYSF.

The sample holds a few counts of this clonotype. The junction does not match germline at one end; this may be a read error. This chain connects TRBV5-6 to TRBJ1-1; 11 nucleotides align to TRBD1. Germline lookup yields CDR1 SGHDT and CDR2 YYEEEE. The CDR3 has 16 amino acids. The CDR3 DNA follows: TGTGCCAGCAGCCCGGACAGGGGGCATGGCACTGAAGCTTTCCACTTT. It yields the protein CASSPDRGHGTEAFHF.

This clonotype was recorded at least ten times. The rearrangement links TRBV6-5 to TRBJ2-7, with 10 bases that match TRBD2. CDR1 and CDR2 (germline): MNHEY, SVGAGI. The length of the CDR3 is 13 residues. V was clipped by 0 bases and J by 9 bases; unmatched bases: 2. The CDR3 reads CASSYSAGGRQYF. CDR3 nucleotides: TGTGCCAGCAGTTACTCAGCGGGGGGGCGGCAGTACTTC.